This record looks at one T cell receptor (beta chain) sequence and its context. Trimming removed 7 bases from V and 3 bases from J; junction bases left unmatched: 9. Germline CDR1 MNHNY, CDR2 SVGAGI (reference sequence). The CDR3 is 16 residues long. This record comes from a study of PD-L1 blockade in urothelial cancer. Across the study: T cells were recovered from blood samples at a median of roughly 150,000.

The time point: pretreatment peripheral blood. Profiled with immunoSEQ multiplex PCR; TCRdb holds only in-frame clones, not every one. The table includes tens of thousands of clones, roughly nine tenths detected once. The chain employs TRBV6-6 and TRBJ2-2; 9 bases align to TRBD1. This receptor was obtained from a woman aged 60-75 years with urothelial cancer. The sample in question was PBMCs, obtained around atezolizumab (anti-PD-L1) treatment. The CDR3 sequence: CASKAGQGPDTGELFF. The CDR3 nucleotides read TGTGCCAGCAAGGCGGGACAGGGCCCCGACACCGGGGAGCTGTTTTTT.